The sequence of this TCR beta chain was determined in a study of blood T cell repertoires in COVID-19 (dated by TCRdb to about 2020). Study-wide context: Samples from collaborators originated in the United States, Italy and Spain and spanned both the acute and convalescent phases of COVID-19. Where HLA class I and class II types were available, the types were taken from metadata supplied by the sample provider, not from assay-based typing. The dataset comprised deeply sampled blood TCRbeta repertoires from subjects exposed to, actively infected with, or recovered from COVID-19. The repertoires were made available in a free public database intended to serve as a resource for research on the immune response to SARS-CoV-2. The samples were drawn from two sources: the first 160 participants of the ongoing ImmuneRACE study, and 1,254 subjects contributed by 6 global collaborators. Nearly every sample came with metadata listing a de-identified subject ID, COVID-19 status, age in years and sex. The material from the prospective study consisted of cDNA or gDNA derived from T cells, B-cell-depleted T cells, or PBMCs.

TCRbeta CDR3 regions were amplified from genomic DNA using the immunoSEQ Assay, a bias-controlled multiplex PCR. The paper's processing steps were these. Within the assay, amplification of reference gene primers was used to estimate how many nucleated cells each sample contained. To quantify the absolute abundance of each unique TCRbeta CDR3 rearrangement, sequence reads were collapsed and filtered. For each sample, productive Simpson clonality was calculated as the square root of Simpson's diversity index over productive rearrangements. The immuneACCESS repertoire file appears here via TCRdb, limited to in-frame rearrangements. These files lack a portion of the clones; in checked studies, under half of the deficit traces to unresolved V genes, and the cause of the others is not known. V and J calls and clone size follow that table, whereas D and trimming were derived from the DNA. This sample lists about 240,000 clones; roughly 83% were detected once. The leading ten clones occupy over 7.5% of the sample.

Comments on this clone: Its target antigen remains unknown. Per-base quality was not reported, and no clone a single base away is much larger than it.

Trimming takes 6 bases off V and 5 bases off J; junction bases not matched to a gene: 19. The CDR1 and CDR2 encoded by the germline V gene are SQVTM and ANQGSEA. The CDR3 numbers 17 residues from cysteine through phenylalanine. The retained sequence is limited to the CDR3, 51 bases, with the frame set at the first base. The collaborating institutions used their own protocols to collect whole blood in K2EDTA tubes. Collaborator samples were shipped for TCRbeta analysis as frozen whole blood, isolated PBMCs, or DNA extracted from either sample type. The paper as a whole reports these results and caveats: How much clinical and demographic metadata was included differed by source and by participant, and the metadata was provided uncurated.

The sequence joins TRBV29-1 to TRBJ2-3, with TRBD2 matching 8 junction bases. The sequencing sample was made of peripheral blood. The TCR originated in a woman of 80 years or more with acute or convalescent COVID-19. CDR3 region: CSVNGASSGVREDTQYF. The nucleotide sequence is TGCAGCGTCAACGGGGCAAGTAGCGGGGTAAGAGAAGATACGCAGTATTTT.